This TCR beta chain was sequenced during a study of T cells after yellow fever vaccination. Overall study results and limits: The secondary T-cell response peaked on day 5, not day 15, but was weaker. At 95% to 98% for CD4 and 75% to 90% for CD8, most primary-vaccination clones showed up again after the booster.

TCR cDNA was made by 5'RACE template switching, adding a universal primer site and UMIs. TCRdb independently ran MiXCR on the 5' RACE reads; one entry per CDR3 protein. Of about 370,000 distinct CDR3 sequences listed, around a tenth were seen once; the top ten hold 15% to 20%. This clonotype was observed a few times. What it binds is unknown. With 5 bases clipped from V and 6 bases from J, the junction kept 8 bases outside the gene matches. The CDR3 is made up of 14 amino acids. Germline V gene sequence: CDR1 SGHTA, CDR2 FQGNSA. The sequencing used PBMCs, collected on the day of the first yellow fever vaccination. The clonotype was recovered from a man younger than 35 who received the YFV17D yellow fever vaccine. The rearrangement joins TRBV7-2 to TRBJ2-3, with TRBD2 identical over 7 bases. CDR3 amino acids: CASSLQRGRDTQYF. In nucleotides, the CDR3 is TGTGCCAGCAGCCTCCAGCGGGGAAGGGATACGCAGTATTTT. The full variable domain, completed using reference TRBV7-2 and TRBJ2-3, is GAGVSQSPSNKVTEKGKDVELRCDPISGHTALYWYRQSLGQGLEFLIYFQGNSAPDKSGLPSDRFSAERTGGSVSTLTIQRTQQEDSAVYLCASSLQRGRDTQYFGPGTRLTVL.